What follows is one TCR beta chain and its context. Germline loops: CDR1 SGHTA, CDR2 FQGNSA. V shed 7 bases, J shed 8 bases, and the junction held 6 bases outside the gene matches. CDR3 length equals 12 residues. Using immunoSEQ multiplex PCR, the repertoire was profiled, and TCRdb retains in-frame clones only, with some absent. The sample has some 90,000 clones; roughly 95% are singletons. The sample is drawn from a study of technical replicates of blood from a few donors. The source of this sequence is a human donor in good health. V and J are TRBV7-2 and TRBJ1-1; 8 bases agree with TRBD1. Input material: T cells isolated from PBMCs. CDR3 nucleotides: TGTGCCAGCACCTCTGACAGGGGAGAAGCTTTCTTT. Residues: CASTSDRGEAFF.